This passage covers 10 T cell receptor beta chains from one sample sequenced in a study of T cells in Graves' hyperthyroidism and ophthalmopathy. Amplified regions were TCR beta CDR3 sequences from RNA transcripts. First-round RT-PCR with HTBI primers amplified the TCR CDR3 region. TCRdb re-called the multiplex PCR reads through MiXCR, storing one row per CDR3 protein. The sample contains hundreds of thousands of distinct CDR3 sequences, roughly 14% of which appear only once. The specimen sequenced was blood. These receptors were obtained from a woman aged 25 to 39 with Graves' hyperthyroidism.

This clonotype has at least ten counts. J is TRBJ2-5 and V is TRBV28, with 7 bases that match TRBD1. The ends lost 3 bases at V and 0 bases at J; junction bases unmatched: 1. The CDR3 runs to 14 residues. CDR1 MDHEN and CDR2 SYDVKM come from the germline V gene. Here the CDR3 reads CASSFDRDQETQYF. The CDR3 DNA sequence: TGTGCCAGCAGTTTCGACAGGGACCAAGAGACCCAGTACTTC.

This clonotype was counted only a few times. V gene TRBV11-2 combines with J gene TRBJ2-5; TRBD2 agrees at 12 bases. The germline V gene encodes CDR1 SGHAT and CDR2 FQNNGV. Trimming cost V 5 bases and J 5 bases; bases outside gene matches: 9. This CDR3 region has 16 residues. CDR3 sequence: CASSDWTSGNGETQYF. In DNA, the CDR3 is TGTGCCAGCAGCGACTGGACTAGCGGGAATGGGGAGACCCAGTACTTC.

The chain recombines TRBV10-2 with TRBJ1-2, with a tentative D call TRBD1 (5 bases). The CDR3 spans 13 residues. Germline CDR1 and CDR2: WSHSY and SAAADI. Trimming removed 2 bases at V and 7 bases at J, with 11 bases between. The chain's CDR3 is CASSETPGGGYTF. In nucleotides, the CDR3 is TGCGCCAGCAGTGAGACCCCTGGGGGTGGCTACACCTTC.

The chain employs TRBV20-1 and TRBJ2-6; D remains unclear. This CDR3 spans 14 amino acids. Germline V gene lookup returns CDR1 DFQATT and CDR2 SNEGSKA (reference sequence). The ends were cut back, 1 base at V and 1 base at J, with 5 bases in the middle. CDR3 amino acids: CSARVESGANVLTF. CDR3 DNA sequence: TGCAGTGCTAGAGTTGAGTCTGGGGCCAACGTCCTGACTTTC.

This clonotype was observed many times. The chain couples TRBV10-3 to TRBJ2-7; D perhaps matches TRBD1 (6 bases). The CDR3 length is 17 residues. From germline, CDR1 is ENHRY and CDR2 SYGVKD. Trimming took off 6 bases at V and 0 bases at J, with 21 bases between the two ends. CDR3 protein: CAIRARTHPGHSYEQYF. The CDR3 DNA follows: TGTGCCATCAGGGCCCGGACCCACCCGGGACACTCCTACGAGCAGTACTTC.

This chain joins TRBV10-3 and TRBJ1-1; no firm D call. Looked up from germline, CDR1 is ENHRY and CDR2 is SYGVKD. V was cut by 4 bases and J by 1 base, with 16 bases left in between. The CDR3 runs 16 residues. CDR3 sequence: CAISGAAGMGNTEAFF. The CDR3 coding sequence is TGTGCCATCAGTGGGGCCGCGGGAATGGGGAACACTGAAGCTTTCTTT.

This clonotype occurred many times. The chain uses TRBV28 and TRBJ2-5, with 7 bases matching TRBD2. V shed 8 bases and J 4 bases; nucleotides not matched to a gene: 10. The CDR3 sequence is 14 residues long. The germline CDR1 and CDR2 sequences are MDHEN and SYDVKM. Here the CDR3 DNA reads TGTGCCAGCTCCTCGGGGGGTCTAATAGAGACCCAGTACTTC. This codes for CASSSGGLIETQYF.

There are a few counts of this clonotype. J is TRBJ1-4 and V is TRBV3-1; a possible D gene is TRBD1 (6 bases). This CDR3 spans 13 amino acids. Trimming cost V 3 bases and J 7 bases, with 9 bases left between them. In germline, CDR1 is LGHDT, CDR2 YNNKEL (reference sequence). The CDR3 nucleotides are TGTGCCAGCAGCCACGGACAGACTGAAAAACTGTTTTTT. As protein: CASSHGQTEKLFF.

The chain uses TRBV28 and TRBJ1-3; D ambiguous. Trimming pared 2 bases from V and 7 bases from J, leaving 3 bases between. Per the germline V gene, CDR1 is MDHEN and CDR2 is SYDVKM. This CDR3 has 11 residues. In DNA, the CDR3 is TGTGCCAGCAGTTTAAGGAACACCATATATTTT. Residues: CASSLRNTIYF. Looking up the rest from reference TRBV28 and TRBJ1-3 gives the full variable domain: DVKVTQSSRYLVKRTGEKVFLECVQDMDHENMFWYRQDPGLGLRLIYFSYDVKMKEKGDIPEGYSVSREKKERFSLILESASTNQTSMYLCASSLRNTIYFGEGSWLTVV.

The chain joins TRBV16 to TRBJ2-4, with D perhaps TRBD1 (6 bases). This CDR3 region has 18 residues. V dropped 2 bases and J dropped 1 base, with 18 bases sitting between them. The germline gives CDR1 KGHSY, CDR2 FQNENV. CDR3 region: CASSQGDPLRGAKNIQYF. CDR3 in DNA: TGTGCCAGCAGCCAAGGGGACCCCTTGAGGGGGGCCAAAAACATTCAGTACTTC.